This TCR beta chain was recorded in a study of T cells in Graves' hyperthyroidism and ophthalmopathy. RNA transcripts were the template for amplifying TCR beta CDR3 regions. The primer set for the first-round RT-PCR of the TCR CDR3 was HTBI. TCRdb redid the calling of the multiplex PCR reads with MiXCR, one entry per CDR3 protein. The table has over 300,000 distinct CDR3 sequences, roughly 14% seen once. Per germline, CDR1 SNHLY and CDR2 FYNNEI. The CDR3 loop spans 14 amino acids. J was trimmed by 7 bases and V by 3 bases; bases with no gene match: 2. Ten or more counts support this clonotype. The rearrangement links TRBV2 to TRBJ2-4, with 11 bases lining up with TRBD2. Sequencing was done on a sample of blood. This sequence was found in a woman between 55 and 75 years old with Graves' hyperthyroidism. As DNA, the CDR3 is TGTGCCAGCAGTGAGTTAGCGGGAGGGAACATTCAGTACTTC. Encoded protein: CASSELAGGNIQYF.